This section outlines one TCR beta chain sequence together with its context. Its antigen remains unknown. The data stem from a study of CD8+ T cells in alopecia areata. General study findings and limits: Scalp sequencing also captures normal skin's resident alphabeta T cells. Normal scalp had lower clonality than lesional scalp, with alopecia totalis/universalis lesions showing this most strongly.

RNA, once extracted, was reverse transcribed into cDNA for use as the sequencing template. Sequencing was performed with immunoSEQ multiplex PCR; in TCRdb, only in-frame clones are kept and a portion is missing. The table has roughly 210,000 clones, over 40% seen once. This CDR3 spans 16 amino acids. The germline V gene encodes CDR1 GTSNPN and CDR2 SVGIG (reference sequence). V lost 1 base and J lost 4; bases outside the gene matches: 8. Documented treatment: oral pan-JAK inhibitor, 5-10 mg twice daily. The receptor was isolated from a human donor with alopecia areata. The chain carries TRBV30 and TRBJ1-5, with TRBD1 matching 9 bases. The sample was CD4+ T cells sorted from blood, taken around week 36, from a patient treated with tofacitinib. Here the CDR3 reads CAWSASYRGRNQPQHF. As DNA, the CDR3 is TGTGCCTGGAGTGCGAGTTACAGGGGGCGAAATCAGCCCCAGCATTTT.